The subject of this entry is one T cell receptor (beta chain). The sample holds other DNA sequences that translate to the same CDR3. The data originate from a study of blood T cell repertoires in COVID-19. The wider study: Researchers got acute and convalescent COVID-19 samples from the United States, Italy and Spain.

The CDR3 covers 14 residues. Germline lookup yields CDR1 SGHRS and CDR2 YFSETQ. V was cut by 0 bases and J by 5 bases, with 10 bases left in between. This study enrolled people aged about 18 to 100 from about two dozen US geographic areas. Which cohort a participant joined came from the clinical history participants gave. Per the original data handling: Cell counts per sample came from amplifying reference gene primers. Produced via immunoSEQ multiplex PCR; TCRdb's table is partial and in-frame only. V, J and clone size derive from that table, while D and trimming were established from the DNA sequence. The table lists hundreds of thousands of clones, about 85% of them singletons.

The chain links TRBV5-1 to TRBJ2-3; maybe TRBD1 (5 bases). Sequencing was carried out using PBMCs or T cells enriched from blood (not recorded which). The source of this sequence is a woman aged 55-75 years who had recovered from COVID-19. DNA for the CDR3: TGCGCCAGCAGCTTGGGATCAGGGAAAGATACGCAGTATTTT. This codes for CASSLGSGKDTQYF.